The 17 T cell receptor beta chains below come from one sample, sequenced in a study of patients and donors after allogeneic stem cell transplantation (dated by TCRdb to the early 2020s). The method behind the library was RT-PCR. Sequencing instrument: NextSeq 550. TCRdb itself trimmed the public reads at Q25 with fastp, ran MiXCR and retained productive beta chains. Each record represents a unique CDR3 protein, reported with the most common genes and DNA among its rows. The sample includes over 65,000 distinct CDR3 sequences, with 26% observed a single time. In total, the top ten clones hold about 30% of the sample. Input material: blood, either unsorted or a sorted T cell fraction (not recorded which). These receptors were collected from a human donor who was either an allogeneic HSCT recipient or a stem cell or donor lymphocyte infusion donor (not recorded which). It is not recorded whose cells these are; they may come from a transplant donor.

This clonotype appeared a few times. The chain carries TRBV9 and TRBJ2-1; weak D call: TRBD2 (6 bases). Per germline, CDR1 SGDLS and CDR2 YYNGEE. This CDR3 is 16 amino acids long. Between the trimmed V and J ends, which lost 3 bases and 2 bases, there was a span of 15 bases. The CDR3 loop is CASSALITGAYNEQFF. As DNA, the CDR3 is TGTGCCAGCAGCGCCCTGATAACGGGGGCCTACAATGAGCAGTTCTTC. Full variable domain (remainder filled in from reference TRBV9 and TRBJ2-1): DSGVTQTPKHLITATGQRVTLRCSPRSGDLSVYWYQQSLDQGLQFLIQYYNGEERAKGNILERFSAQQFPDLHSELNLSSLELGDSALYFCASSALITGAYNEQFFGPGTRLTVL.

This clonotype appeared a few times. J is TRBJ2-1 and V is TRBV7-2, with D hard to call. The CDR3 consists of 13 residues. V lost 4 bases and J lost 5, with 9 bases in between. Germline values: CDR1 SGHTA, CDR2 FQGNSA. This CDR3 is CASSSIGHNEQFF. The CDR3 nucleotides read TGTGCCAGCAGCTCCATTGGTCACAATGAGCAGTTCTTC.

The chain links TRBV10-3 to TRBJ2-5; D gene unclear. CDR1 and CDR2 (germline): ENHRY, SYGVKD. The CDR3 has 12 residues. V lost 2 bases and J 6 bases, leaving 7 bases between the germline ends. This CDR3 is CAISEQVKTQYF. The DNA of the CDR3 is TGTGCCATCAGTGAGCAGGTGAAGACCCAGTACTTC.

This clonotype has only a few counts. CDR3 in DNA: TGTGCCAGCAGCCCTCGGGACGGAGGCGGGGAGACCCAGTACTTC. Protein product: CASSPRDGGGETQYF. The J gene is TRBJ2-5, the V gene TRBV9, with D perhaps TRBD1 or TRBD2 (5 bases each). The CDR3 loop spans 15 amino acids. V lost 4 bases to trimming and J lost 5 bases, with 18 bases between them. Germline values: CDR1 SGDLS, CDR2 YYNGEE.

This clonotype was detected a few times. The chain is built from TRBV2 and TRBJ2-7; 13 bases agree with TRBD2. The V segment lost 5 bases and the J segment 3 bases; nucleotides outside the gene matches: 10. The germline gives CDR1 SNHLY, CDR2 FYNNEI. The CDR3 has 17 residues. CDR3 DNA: TGTGCCAGCAGTACCGGGACTAGCGGGACGATTCTCTACGAGCAGTACTTC. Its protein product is CASSTGTSGTILYEQYF.

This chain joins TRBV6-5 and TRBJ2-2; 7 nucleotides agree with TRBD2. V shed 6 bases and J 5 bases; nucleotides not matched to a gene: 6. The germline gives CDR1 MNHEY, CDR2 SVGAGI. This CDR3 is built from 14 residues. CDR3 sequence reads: CASRDPSGTGELFF. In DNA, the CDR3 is TGTGCCAGCAGGGACCCTAGCGGTACCGGGGAGCTGTTTTTT.

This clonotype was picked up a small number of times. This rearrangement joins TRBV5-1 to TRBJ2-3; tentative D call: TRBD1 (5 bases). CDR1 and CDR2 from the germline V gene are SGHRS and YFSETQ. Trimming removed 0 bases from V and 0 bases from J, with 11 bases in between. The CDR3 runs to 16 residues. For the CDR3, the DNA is TGCGCCAGCAGCTTGGCCACAGGCCCTAGCACAGATACGCAGTATTTT. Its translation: CASSLATGPSTDTQYF.

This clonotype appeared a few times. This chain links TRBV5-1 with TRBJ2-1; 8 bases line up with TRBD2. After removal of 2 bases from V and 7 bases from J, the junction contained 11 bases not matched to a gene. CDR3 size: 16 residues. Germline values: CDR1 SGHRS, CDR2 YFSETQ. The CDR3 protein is CASSFSGTRFLNEQFF. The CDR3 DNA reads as TGCGCCAGCAGCTTCTCCGGGACTAGATTTCTGAATGAGCAGTTCTTC.

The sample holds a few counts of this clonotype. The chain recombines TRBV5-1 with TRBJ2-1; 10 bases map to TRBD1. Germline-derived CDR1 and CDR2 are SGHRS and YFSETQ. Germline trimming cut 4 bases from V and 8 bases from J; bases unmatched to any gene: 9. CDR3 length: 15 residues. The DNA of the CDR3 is TGCGCCAGCAGCGCCGAGCTAGACAGGGGGCATGAGCAGTTCTTC. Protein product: CASSAELDRGHEQFF.

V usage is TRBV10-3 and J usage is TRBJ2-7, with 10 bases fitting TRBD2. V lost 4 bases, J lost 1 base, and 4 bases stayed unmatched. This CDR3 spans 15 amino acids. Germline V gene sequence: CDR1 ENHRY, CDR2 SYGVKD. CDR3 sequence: CAISGGTSVSYEQYF. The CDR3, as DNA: TGTGCCATCAGTGGGGGGACTAGCGTGTCCTACGAGCAGTACTTC.

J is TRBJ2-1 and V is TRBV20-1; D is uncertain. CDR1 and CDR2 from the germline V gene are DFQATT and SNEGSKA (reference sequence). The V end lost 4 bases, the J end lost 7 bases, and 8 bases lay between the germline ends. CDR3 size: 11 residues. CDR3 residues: CSAMVRNEQFF. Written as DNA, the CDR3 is TGCAGTGCTATGGTACGGAATGAGCAGTTCTTC.

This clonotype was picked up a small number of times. The DNA for the CDR3 is TGTGCCAGCAGCCAAGGGACGGGACGGGGGTCCTATGGCTACACCTTC. Residues: CASSQGTGRGSYGYTF. The rearrangement links TRBV3-1 to TRBJ1-2, with a weak D call TRBD1 (5 bases). CDR1 and CDR2 (germline): LGHDT, YNNKEL (reference sequence). With 1 base removed from V and 4 bases from J, the gap between germline ends came to 16 bases. The CDR3 runs to 16 residues. The full variable domain, with the rest looked up from reference TRBV3-1 and TRBJ1-2, is DTAVSQTPKYLVTQMGNDKSIKCEQNLGHDTMYWYKQDSKKFLKIMFSYNNKELIINETVPNRFSPKSPDKAHLNLHINSLELGDSAVYFCASSQGTGRGSYGYTFGSGTRLTVV.

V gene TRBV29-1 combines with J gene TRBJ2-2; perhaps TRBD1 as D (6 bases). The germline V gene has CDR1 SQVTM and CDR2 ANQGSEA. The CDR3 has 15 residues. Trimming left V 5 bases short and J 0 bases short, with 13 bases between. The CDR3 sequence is CSVHTGTTNTGELFF. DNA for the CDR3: TGCAGCGTTCACACCGGGACAACGAACACCGGGGAGCTGTTTTTT.

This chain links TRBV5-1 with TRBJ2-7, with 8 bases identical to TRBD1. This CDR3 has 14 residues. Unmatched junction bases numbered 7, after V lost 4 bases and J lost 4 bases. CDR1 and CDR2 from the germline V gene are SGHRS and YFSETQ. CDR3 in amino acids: CASSHRDRYYEQYF. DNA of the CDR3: TGCGCCAGCAGCCACCGGGACAGGTATTACGAGCAGTACTTC.

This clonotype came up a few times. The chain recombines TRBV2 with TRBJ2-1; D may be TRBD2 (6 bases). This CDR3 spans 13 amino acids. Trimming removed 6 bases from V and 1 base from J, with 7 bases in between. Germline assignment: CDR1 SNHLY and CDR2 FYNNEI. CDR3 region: CASSLASYNEQFF. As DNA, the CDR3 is TGTGCCAGCAGCCTAGCGTCCTACAATGAGCAGTTCTTC.

DNA for the CDR3: TGCGCCAGCAGCTTGGCCGCAGGGTTGAATTCACCCCTCCACTTT. It codes for CASSLAAGLNSPLHF. J is TRBJ1-6 and V is TRBV5-1; TRBD1 is a possible D gene (5 bases). The CDR3 runs 15 residues. Trimming took 0 bases from V and 7 from J, leaving 11 bases between them. Germline V gene lookup returns CDR1 SGHRS and CDR2 YFSETQ.

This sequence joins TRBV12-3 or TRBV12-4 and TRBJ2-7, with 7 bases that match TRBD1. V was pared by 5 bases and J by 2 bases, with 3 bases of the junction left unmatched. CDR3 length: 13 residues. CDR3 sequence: CASSPGTAYEQYF. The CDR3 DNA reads TGTGCCAGCAGTCCCGGGACAGCCTACGAGCAGTACTTC.